The 24 T cell receptor beta chains below come from one sample, sequenced in a study of blood T cell repertoires in COVID-19. The protocol was immunoSEQ multiplex PCR, while the TCRdb copy is restricted to in-frame clones and leaves out a portion. The data show roughly 230,000 clones, 80% to 95% seen once. Material: peripheral blood. All receptors come from a young man with COVID-19, enrolled during active disease.

This chain links TRBV19 with TRBJ2-3; D call uncertain. CDR3 length: 15 residues. The V and J ends lost 3 bases and 0 bases respectively, with 10 bases between them. The germline V gene has CDR1 LNHDA and CDR2 SQIVND (reference sequence). CDR3 sequence reads: CASSIGQPSTDTQYF. CDR3 DNA sequence: TGTGCCAGTAGTATTGGGCAGCCTAGCACAGATACGCAGTATTTT.

The chain joins TRBV10-3 to TRBJ1-6; TRBD1 is a possible D gene (6 bases). Looked up from germline, CDR1 is ENHRY and CDR2 is SYGVKD. The CDR3 covers 12 residues. V was shortened by 4 bases and J by 8 bases, with 6 bases between the two germline ends. CDR3 loop: CAISAGDSPLHF. The CDR3 DNA sequence: TGTGCCATCAGTGCAGGGGATTCACCCCTCCACTTT.

V and J are TRBV7-6 and TRBJ2-7; 8 nucleotides align to TRBD1. The CDR3 extends over 14 amino acids. V trimming: 5 bases; J trimming: 6 bases; junction bases outside the gene matches: 9. Germline CDR1 reads SGHVS; CDR2 reads FNYEAQ. The CDR3 DNA follows: TGTGCCAGCAGCCCCGCCGGGACAGGCAGCGAGCAGTACTTC. It specifies CASSPAGTGSEQYF.

The V call is TRBV7-9, the J call TRBJ1-4, with 7 bases lining up with TRBD1. CDR1 SEHNR and CDR2 FQNEAQ come from the germline V gene (reference sequence). The J segment lost 4 bases and the V segment lost 5 bases, leaving 4 bases of the junction unmatched. This CDR3 has 14 residues. The DNA for the CDR3 is TGTGCCAGCAGCGCGGGACAGAGTAATGAAAAACTGTTTTTT. Translating it yields CASSAGQSNEKLFF.

The chain joins TRBV3-1 (or the pseudogene TRBV3-2) to TRBJ1-2; D is ambiguous. The V end was cut by 1 base, the J end by 13 bases, with 16 bases between. CDR3 length: 13 amino acids. Germline CDR1 LGHDT, CDR2 YNNKEL (reference sequence). The CDR3 sequence is CASSQAGDSVITF. The CDR3 coding sequence is TGTGCCAGCAGCCAAGCCGGAGATTCGGTGATCACCTTC.

V gene TRBV12-5 combines with J gene TRBJ2-7; 7 bases map to TRBD1. CDR1 and CDR2 (germline): LGHNT, FRNRAP. The CDR3 has 15 amino acids. The ends lost 0 bases at V and 1 base at J; junction bases unmatched: 3. The chain's CDR3 is CASGLVVRGSYEQYF. The DNA of the CDR3 is TGTGCTAGTGGTTTGGTAGTCAGGGGGTCCTACGAGCAGTACTTC.

The V and J genes are TRBV5-1 and TRBJ2-3; weak D call: TRBD1 (6 bases). Germline V gene data show CDR1 as SGHRS and CDR2 as YFSETQ. This CDR3 has 14 amino acids. V was shortened by 3 bases and J by 5 bases, with 13 bases between the two germline ends. CDR3 bases: TGCGCCAGCAGCTCACAGGGTGCGGGAGATACGCAGTATTTT. This sequence encodes CASSSQGAGDTQYF. The full variable domain, rest sourced from reference TRBV5-1 and TRBJ2-3, is KAGVTQTPRYLIKTRGQQVTLSCSPISGHRSVSWYQQTPGQGLQFLFEYFSETQRNKGNFPGRFSGRQFSNSRSEMNVSTLELGDSALYLCASSSQGAGDTQYFGPGTRLTVL.

The chain uses TRBV6-4 and TRBJ1-3; tentative D call: TRBD1 (6 bases). V was cut by 7 bases and J by 1 base, with 14 bases left in between. Per the germline V gene, CDR1 is MRHNA and CDR2 is SNTAGT. The CDR3 runs 15 residues. DNA of the CDR3: TGTGCCAGCAAGCTGGGACAAACATCTGGAAACACCATATATTTT. Translated: CASKLGQTSGNTIYF.

The CDR3 bases are TGTGCCAGCAGCCAAGATCTTACAGCGGGGTACAATGAGCAGTTCTTC. Its protein is CASSQDLTAGYNEQFF. The genes are TRBV4-2 and TRBJ2-1; 7 bases are shared with TRBD2. Germline assignment: CDR1 LGHNA and CDR2 YNFKEQ. V was clipped by 0 bases and J by 4 bases; unmatched bases: 6. The CDR3 is 16 amino acids.

This clone showed up just once. The chain employs TRBV6-4 and TRBJ2-5; D gene unclear. V lost 0 bases to trimming and J lost 7 bases, with 9 bases between them. The CDR3 contains 13 residues. Germline V lookup: CDR1 MRHNA, CDR2 SNTAGT. CDR3 nucleotide sequence: TGTGCCAGCAGTGACTCGACTCTCGGGACCCAGTACTTC. Translated, it gives CASSDSTLGTQYF.

The rearrangement links TRBV2 to TRBJ2-2; the D gene is possibly TRBD1 (6 bases). CDR3 length: 15 residues. V lost 6 bases and J lost 0, with 11 bases in between. In germline, CDR1 is SNHLY, CDR2 FYNNEI. CDR3 bases: TGTGCCAGCAGGATACAGGGATCGAACACCGGGGAGCTGTTTTTT. Amino acid sequence: CASRIQGSNTGELFF.

This chain joins TRBV4-1 and TRBJ1-4, with TRBD1 as a possible D gene (6 bases). This CDR3 contains 16 residues. Germline assignment: CDR1 MGHRA and CDR2 YSYEKL. The V and J ends lost 0 bases and 5 bases respectively, with 13 bases between them. The DNA for the CDR3 is TGCGCCAGCAGCCAAGAGGGGCGCCAGGGGAATGAAAAACTGTTTTTT. Translating gives CASSQEGRQGNEKLFF.

The V and J genes are TRBV27 and TRBJ1-1; tentative D call: TRBD1 (5 bases). CDR3 length: 13 amino acids. The germline V gene has CDR1 MNHEY and CDR2 SMNVEV (reference sequence). V was pared by 4 bases and J by 5 bases, with 11 bases between. This chain's CDR3 is CASSSHDRTEAFF. The DNA of the CDR3 is TGTGCCAGCAGTTCTCACGACAGAACTGAAGCTTTCTTT.

The table lists this clone with a count of one. The V and J genes are TRBV19 and TRBJ1-1; D unresolved. CDR3 size: 15 residues. V was cut by 6 bases and J by 0 bases, with 14 bases left in between. Looked up from germline, CDR1 is LNHDA and CDR2 is SQIVND (reference sequence). CDR3 DNA: TGTGCCAGTAGAACCTCTCGCCGGGTGAACACTGAAGCTTTCTTT. Residues: CASRTSRRVNTEAFF.

This clone has only one observation. The same CDR3 also results from other DNA sequences found in this sample. The rearrangement links TRBV5-1 to TRBJ2-7; 8 bases match TRBD1. Germline V lookup: CDR1 SGHRS, CDR2 YFSETQ. CDR3 length: 14 residues. The V segment lost 4 bases and the J segment 2 bases; nucleotides outside the gene matches: 5. The DNA for the CDR3 is TGCGCCAGCAGCCCCGGACAGGGCGCCTACGAGCAGTACTTC. It translates to CASSPGQGAYEQYF.

This sequence joins TRBV5-5 and TRBJ1-5; 10 bases agree with TRBD1. V was pared by 5 bases and J by 2 bases, with 19 bases of the junction left unmatched. Per the germline V gene, CDR1 is SGHKS and CDR2 is YYEKEE (reference sequence). The CDR3 has 20 amino acids. The DNA of the CDR3 is TGTGCCAGCAGTCCTACCCCGGGACAGGGGATGAGATCGGGCAATCAGCCCCAGCATTTT. Protein sequence: CASSPTPGQGMRSGNQPQHF.

The chain carries TRBV7-9 and TRBJ1-4; D is possibly TRBD1 (5 bases). This CDR3 has 16 amino acids. Per the germline V gene, CDR1 is SEHNR and CDR2 is FQNEAQ (reference sequence). V dropped 2 bases and J dropped 5 bases, with 15 bases sitting between them. The CDR3 loop is CASSLRRSGGNEKLFF. In nucleotides, the CDR3 is TGTGCCAGCAGCTTAAGAAGGAGTGGGGGGAATGAAAAACTGTTTTTT.

The count of this clone is one. The chain joins TRBV6-6 to TRBJ2-1; maybe TRBD2 (6 bases). The CDR3 is 15 residues long. Looked up from germline, CDR1 is MNHNY and CDR2 is SVGAGI (reference sequence). V lost 8 bases and J lost 5, with 19 bases in between. The CDR3 nucleotides are TGTGCCAGCCGTCGGGCGGGGTTGGGGGACAATGAGCAGTTCTTC. As protein: CASRRAGLGDNEQFF.

This rearrangement joins TRBV18 to TRBJ2-7; 11 bases agree with TRBD1. The CDR3 is made up of 15 amino acids. CDR1 and CDR2 from the germline V gene are KGHSH and LQKENI. The V and J ends lost 5 bases and 2 bases, in that order; junction bases with no gene match: 5. CDR3 region: CASSSGTGGPYEQYF. In nucleotides, the CDR3 is TGTGCCAGCTCATCCGGGACAGGGGGTCCCTACGAGCAGTACTTC.

The rearrangement joins TRBV3-1 (or the pseudogene TRBV3-2) to TRBJ1-1; 7 nucleotides agree with TRBD1. CDR1 and CDR2 from the germline V gene are LGHDT and YNNKEL (reference sequence). The junction had 4 bases not matched to a gene; V was cut back by 4 bases and J by 2 bases. CDR3 size: 14 residues. The CDR3, as DNA: TGTGCCAGCAGCCGGAGGGACAGAAACACTGAAGCTTTCTTT. Its translation is CASSRRDRNTEAFF.

The chain couples TRBV15 to TRBJ1-2; no reliable D call. The CDR3 is 14 amino acids. The V and J ends lost 4 bases and 5 bases respectively, with 14 bases between them. The V gene's germline CDR1 is LNHNV and CDR2 YYDKDF (reference sequence). CDR3 DNA sequence: TGTGCCACCAGCAAAGAGGCGGGAAGATATGGCTACACCTTC. It translates to CATSKEAGRYGYTF. Drawing the rest from reference TRBV15 and TRBJ1-2, the complete variable domain is DAMVIQNPRYQVTQFGKPVTLSCSQTLNHNVMYWYQQKSSQAPKLLFHYYDKDFNNEADTPDNFQSRRPNTSFCFLDIRSPGLGDTAMYLCATSKEAGRYGYTFGSGTRLTVV.

CDR3 in DNA: TGCGCCAGCAGCCAAGATCCGCTCAGGCGAGATTCACCCCTCCACTTT. The encoded protein is CASSQDPLRRDSPLHF. The chain carries TRBV4-1 and TRBJ1-6; no firm D call. Germline CDR1 reads MGHRA; CDR2 reads YSYEKL. V lost 0 bases, J lost 8 bases, and 14 bases lay in between. The CDR3 runs to 16 residues.

DNA for the CDR3: TGTGCCAAGAAACAGGGATTTCCCCCGTGCTATGGCTACACCTTC. It is translated as CAKKQGFPPCYGYTF. The chain combines TRBV9 with TRBJ1-2; possibly TRBD1 for D (6 bases). Germline V CDR1 and CDR2: SGDLS, YYNGEE. The CDR3 consists of 15 residues. V was cut by 9 bases and J by 4 bases, with 22 bases left in between.

This chain uses TRBV9 with TRBJ1-1, with D possibly matching TRBD1 (6 bases). The CDR3 sequence is 14 residues long. Trimming took 4 bases from V and 2 from J, leaving 12 bases between them. Per the germline V gene, CDR1 is SGDLS and CDR2 is YYNGEE. The DNA of the CDR3 is TGTGCCAGCAGCCCCCGGACAGCCAACACTGAAGCTTTCTTT. Translated: CASSPRTANTEAFF.